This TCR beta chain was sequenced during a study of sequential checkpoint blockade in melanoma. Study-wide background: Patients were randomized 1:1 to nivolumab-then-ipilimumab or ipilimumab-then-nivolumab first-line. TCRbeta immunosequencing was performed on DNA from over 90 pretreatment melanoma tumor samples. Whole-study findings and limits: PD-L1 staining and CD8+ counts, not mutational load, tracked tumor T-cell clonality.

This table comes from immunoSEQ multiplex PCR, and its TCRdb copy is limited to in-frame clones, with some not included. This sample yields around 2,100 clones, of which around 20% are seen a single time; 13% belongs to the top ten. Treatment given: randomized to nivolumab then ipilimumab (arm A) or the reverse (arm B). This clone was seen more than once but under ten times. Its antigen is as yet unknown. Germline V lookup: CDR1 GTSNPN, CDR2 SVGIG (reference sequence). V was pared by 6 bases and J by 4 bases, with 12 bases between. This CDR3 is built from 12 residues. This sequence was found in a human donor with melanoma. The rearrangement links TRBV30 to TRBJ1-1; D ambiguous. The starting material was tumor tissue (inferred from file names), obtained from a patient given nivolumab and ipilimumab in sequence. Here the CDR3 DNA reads TGTGCCTGCTGGGAGGTGGGCACTGAAGCTTTCTTT. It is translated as CACWEVGTEAFF.